One and the same sample provided the 24 T cell receptor beta chains below, sequenced in a study of OX40 agonist ivuxolimab in advanced cancers. Only in-frame clones appear in the TCRdb table, and some are missing; sequencing was by immunoSEQ multiplex PCR. The sample has about 27,000 clones, about 83% seen once. Sequencing used CD4+ or CD8+ T cells sorted from blood, obtained in a trial of the OX40 agonist ivuxolimab. These TCRs come from an adult with an advanced solid tumor such as melanoma, head and neck, liver or kidney cancer.

This chain uses TRBV7-9 with TRBJ1-1; D remains ambiguous. This CDR3 has 18 amino acids. Germline V gene lookup returns CDR1 SEHNR and CDR2 FQNEAQ (reference sequence). The V gene lost 3 bases and the J gene lost 2 bases, with 22 bases spanning the gap. The CDR3 loop reads CASSFLRRAPRGNTEAFF. For the CDR3, the DNA is TGTGCCAGCAGCTTTTTAAGACGGGCCCCGAGAGGTAACACTGAAGCTTTCTTT.

The V call is TRBV19, the J call TRBJ2-3; D possibly matches TRBD1 or TRBD2 (5 bases each). V lost 1 base to trimming and J lost 2 bases, with 10 bases between them. Germline V CDR1 and CDR2: LNHDA, SQIVND (reference sequence). This CDR3 has 15 amino acids. The CDR3 DNA is TGTGCCAGTAGTATAGGGATGGGACCCACAGATACGCAGTATTTT. This sequence encodes CASSIGMGPTDTQYF. The full variable domain, its missing parts supplied by reference TRBV19 and TRBJ2-3, is DGGITQSPKYLFRKEGQNVTLSCEQNLNHDAMYWYRQDPGQGLRLIYYSQIVNDFQKGDIAEGYSVSREKKESFPLTVTSAQKNPTAFYLCASSIGMGPTDTQYFGPGTRLTVL.

The rearrangement joins TRBV5-6 to TRBJ1-4, with TRBD1 matching over 12 bases. Trimming took 4 bases from V and 8 from J; bases not matched to a gene: 9. CDR3 length equals 16 residues. CDR1 is SGHDT, CDR2 YYEEEE, per germline. CDR3 nucleotides: TGTGCCAGCAGCCGAGCCGGGACAGGGGGCGCGGAAAAACTGTTTTTT. Translated: CASSRAGTGGAEKLFF.

V and J are TRBV7-2 and TRBJ2-7; 7 bases agree with TRBD1. Unmatched junction bases numbered 1, after V lost 0 bases and J lost 5 bases. Germline V lookup: CDR1 SGHTA, CDR2 FQGNSA. This CDR3 is 13 amino acids long. The CDR3 loop reads CASSLARGNEQYF. CDR3 nucleotide sequence: TGTGCCAGCAGCTTAGCCAGGGGGAACGAGCAGTACTTC.

This chain uses TRBV5-5 with TRBJ2-7; D is undetermined. The germline gives CDR1 SGHKS, CDR2 YYEKEE (reference sequence). The germline V and J ends were trimmed by 3 bases and 0 bases, with 16 bases remaining between them. The CDR3 consists of 16 residues. The CDR3 coding sequence is TGTGCCAGCAGCTCTTCGGTAGGGCTTAGCTCCTACGAGCAGTACTTC. Its translation is CASSSSVGLSSYEQYF. The full variable domain, rest sourced from reference TRBV5-5 and TRBJ2-7, is DAGVTQSPTHLIKTRGQQVTLRCSPISGHKSVSWYQQVLGQGPQFIFQYYEKEERGRGNFPDRFSARQFPNYSSELNVNALLLGDSALYLCASSSSVGLSSYEQYFGPGTRLTVT.

By sample fraction, this clone is medium-sized (0.01 to 0.1%). The V gene is TRBV19, the J gene TRBJ2-1; 11 bases are shared with TRBD2. V dropped 4 bases and J dropped 3; count of bases not matched to a gene: 2. The CDR3 totals 15 residues. The V gene's germline CDR1 is LNHDA and CDR2 SQIVND (reference sequence). CDR3 sequence: CASSTTSGDYNEQFF. The CDR3 nucleotides read TGTGCCAGTAGTACGACTAGCGGGGACTACAATGAGCAGTTCTTC.

The chain links TRBV7-2 to TRBJ2-3, with 8 bases fitting TRBD2. Looked up from germline, CDR1 is SGHTA and CDR2 is FQGNSA. V lost 3 bases and J lost 2; bases outside the gene matches: 4. The CDR3 consists of 15 residues. The CDR3 DNA sequence: TGTGCCAGCAGCTTTGGGACTAGTGTCACAGATACGCAGTATTTT. Translation: CASSFGTSVTDTQYF.

The chain joins TRBV7-9 to TRBJ1-5; D remains unclear. From germline, CDR1 is SEHNR and CDR2 FQNEAQ (reference sequence). V shed 5 bases and J shed 6 bases, with 11 bases lying between them. The CDR3 has 13 amino acids. CDR3 sequence: CASSSGVSQPQHF. CDR3 bases: TGTGCCAGCAGCAGCGGGGTTAGTCAGCCCCAGCATTTT.

The gene calls are TRBV6-1 and TRBJ1-1; 9 nucleotides agree with TRBD1. J lost 5 bases, V lost 7 bases, and 5 bases had no gene match. Germline lookup yields CDR1 MNHNS and CDR2 SASEGT. CDR3 length: 13 amino acids. CDR3 DNA sequence: TGTGCCAGCACCATGACAGGGGGTACTGAAGCTTTCTTT. It specifies CASTMTGGTEAFF.

About this clone: This specimen includes other DNA sequences encoding the same CDR3. V usage is TRBV7-6 and J usage is TRBJ1-1, with D unresolved. V shed 0 bases and J shed 1 base, with 6 bases lying between them. This CDR3 has 14 residues. Germline V gene sequence: CDR1 SGHVS, CDR2 FNYEAQ. The CDR3 DNA follows: TGTGCCAGCAGCTTAGCGGGCGGGAACACTGAAGCTTTCTTT. This codes for CASSLAGGNTEAFF.

This clone was counted once. The chain joins TRBV7-9 to TRBJ2-3, with D possibly matching TRBD1 (7 bases). Trimming pared 5 bases from V and 3 bases from J, leaving 15 bases between. Germline V CDR1 and CDR2: SEHNR, FQNEAQ (reference sequence). CDR3 length: 15 amino acids. DNA of the CDR3: TGTGCCAGCAGCGCGACAGGGAGGTTAACAGATACGCAGTATTTT. Amino acids: CASSATGRLTDTQYF.

V is TRBV9 and J is TRBJ1-4, with 7 bases aligning to TRBD1. V was pared by 4 bases and J by 7 bases, with 7 bases of the junction left unmatched. Germline loops: CDR1 SGDLS, CDR2 YYNGEE. This CDR3 is built from 14 residues. The CDR3 sequence: CASSPGTVGEKLFF. The CDR3 DNA is TGTGCCAGCAGCCCCGGGACAGTCGGTGAAAAACTGTTTTTT.

The J gene is TRBJ1-5, the V gene TRBV4-2; D not resolved. The germline CDR1 and CDR2 sequences are LGHNA and YNFKEQ. Trimming pared 3 bases from V and 2 bases from J, leaving 8 bases between. The CDR3 has 14 amino acids. For the CDR3, the DNA is TGTGCCAGCAGCCAGGGTTTTGGCAATCAGCCCCAGCATTTT. It yields the protein CASSQGFGNQPQHF.

V is TRBV7-9 and J is TRBJ2-3, with D possibly matching TRBD1 (6 bases). This CDR3 has 13 amino acids. From germline, CDR1 is SEHNR and CDR2 FQNEAQ (reference sequence). The V and J ends lost 8 bases and 5 bases respectively, with 14 bases between them. The CDR3 sequence: CASGVGGQDTQYF. Written as DNA, the CDR3 is TGTGCCAGCGGAGTTGGGGGCCAAGATACGCAGTATTTT. Looking up the rest from reference TRBV7-9 and TRBJ2-3 gives the full variable domain: DTGVSQNPRHKITKRGQNVTFRCDPISEHNRLYWYRQTLGQGPEFLTYFQNEAQLEKSRLLSDRFSAERPKGSFSTLEIQRTEQGDSAMYLCASGVGGQDTQYFGPGTRLTVL.

This clone has more than one count but fewer than ten. The V gene is TRBV7-8, the J gene TRBJ2-2; 9 bases match TRBD1. J gave up 4 bases and V 6 bases, and 6 bases lay outside the gene matches. CDR1 SGHVS and CDR2 FQNEAQ come from the germline V gene. The CDR3 spans 15 residues. CDR3 sequence reads: CASRSGTGSTGELFF. The DNA for the CDR3 is TGTGCCAGCAGGTCGGGGACAGGGAGCACCGGGGAGCTGTTTTTT.

The chain combines TRBV29-1 with TRBJ1-6; tentatively, D is TRBD1 (6 bases). Per the germline V gene, CDR1 is SQVTM and CDR2 is ANQGSEA. The CDR3 contains 12 residues. V was shortened by 4 bases and J by 7 bases, with 8 bases between the two germline ends. The CDR3 sequence: CSVGGGNSPLHF. The CDR3 DNA reads as TGCAGCGTTGGAGGGGGGAATTCACCCCTCCACTTT.

This chain links TRBV4-1 with TRBJ2-1; TRBD1 aligns across 10 bases. The CDR3 covers 16 residues. Germline lookup yields CDR1 MGHRA and CDR2 YSYEKL. J lost 3 bases, V lost 4 bases, and 6 bases had no gene match. CDR3 residues: CASSLSRDRGYNEQFF. As DNA, the CDR3 is TGCGCCAGCAGCCTGTCCCGGGACAGGGGCTACAATGAGCAGTTCTTC.

The chain joins TRBV10-2 to TRBJ2-7; no reliable D call. The CDR3 length is 12 residues. Trimming pared 7 bases from V and 2 bases from J, leaving 9 bases between. The germline V gene encodes CDR1 WSHSY and CDR2 SAAADI. The CDR3 bases are TGCGCCAGCACACCCGGACCCTACGAGCAGTACTTC. The encoded protein is CASTPGPYEQYF.

V is TRBV7-8 and J is TRBJ2-7; D uncertain. Germline lookup yields CDR1 SGHVS and CDR2 FQNEAQ. The CDR3 consists of 13 residues. Trimming took 5 bases from V and 11 from J, leaving 19 bases between them. In DNA form, the CDR3 reads TGTGCCAGCAGCACCCCGGGTCTTGGTTGGGAGTACTTC. Protein product: CASSTPGLGWEYF. The variable domain in full, with the rest retrieved from reference TRBV7-8 and TRBJ2-7, is GAGVSQSPRYKVAKRGQDVALRCDPISGHVSLFWYQQALGQGPEFLTYFQNEAQLDKSGLPSDRFFAERPEGSVSTLKIQRTQQEDSAVYLCASSTPGLGWEYFGPGTRLTVT.

The chain combines TRBV30 with TRBJ1-1; perhaps TRBD1 as D (5 bases). The CDR3 spans 12 residues. Germline V lookup: CDR1 GTSNPN, CDR2 SVGIG (reference sequence). The germline V and J ends were trimmed by 4 bases and 4 bases, with 10 bases remaining between them. The CDR3 loop is CAWNGGTTEAFF. As DNA, the CDR3 is TGTGCCTGGAACGGGGGGACCACTGAAGCTTTCTTT.

This sequence joins TRBV7-9 and TRBJ2-3; no definite D call. The V and J ends lost 5 bases and 4 bases respectively, with 19 bases between them. CDR3 length: 16 residues. Germline assignment: CDR1 SEHNR and CDR2 FQNEAQ (reference sequence). CDR3 nucleotides: TGTGCCAGCAGCGCCTCAACCGGGCTTACCGCAGATACGCAGTATTTT. Its translation is CASSASTGLTADTQYF.

The chain joins TRBV10-3 to TRBJ1-2, with a weak D call TRBD1 (5 bases). CDR3 length equals 14 residues. With 0 bases removed from V and 4 bases from J, the gap between germline ends came to 9 bases. Germline-derived CDR1 and CDR2 are ENHRY and SYGVKD. CDR3 region: CAISESGGGYGYTF. In DNA form, the CDR3 reads TGTGCCATCAGTGAGTCGGGTGGGGGCTATGGCTACACCTTC.

On this clone: A read error is likely here: a far larger clone is one base away. The chain links TRBV2 to TRBJ1-1; D perhaps matches TRBD1 (6 bases). The germline gives CDR1 SNHLY, CDR2 FYNNEI. This CDR3 has 15 amino acids. The ends were cut back, 1 base at V and 4 bases at J, with 13 bases in the middle. CDR3 DNA sequence: TGTGCCAGCAGTGAAGTAAGGGGGAAGAGCACTGAAGCTTTCTTT. Translating gives CASSEVRGKSTEAFF.

This chain connects TRBV19 to TRBJ2-7; weak D call: TRBD2 (6 bases). The CDR3 has 13 residues. Germline V gene lookup returns CDR1 LNHDA and CDR2 SQIVND (reference sequence). Trimming took 3 bases from V and 3 from J, leaving 9 bases between them. The CDR3: CASSIRDFYEQYF. Written as DNA, the CDR3 is TGTGCCAGTAGTATCCGGGACTTCTACGAGCAGTACTTC.